The rows below give T cell receptor beta chains drawn from one sample of a study of cytomegalovirus exposure and HLA in healthy donors. Data came from immunoSEQ multiplex PCR; TCRdb stores just in-frame clones and leaves some out. This sample has more than 300,000 clones, with 80% to 90% found just once. The sequenced sample consisted of PBMCs. The receptors come from a woman aged 18-29 years in good health and CMV-seronegative. Both conserved end residues are part of each CDR3. A D gene is named only where the DNA matches it firmly. The listing skips clone size in some rows; elsewhere it reads once, few, many or a size class.

TRBJ1-1 . . TRBV29-1 CSATGNTEAFF TGCAGCGCGACGGGGAACACTGAAGCTTTCTTT
TRBJ2-7 . . TRBV6-6 CASSNYRDDEQYF TGTGCCAGCAGTAACTACAGGGACGACGAGCAGTACTTC
TRBJ2-1 . . TRBV7-2 CASSPHMGGMNEQFF TGTGCCAGCAGCCCTCACATGGGGGGTATGAATGAGCAGTTCTTC
TRBJ2-1 TRBD1 . TRBV29-1 CSAQGQGGDNEQFF TGCAGCGCTCAGGGACAGGGGGGGGACAATGAGCAGTTCTTC
TRBJ1-1 . . TRBV9 CASRSLNTEAFF TGTGCCAGCCGAAGCCTCAACACTGAAGCTTTCTTT
TRBJ2-5 TRBD2 . TRBV25-1 CASSPLLLAGVETQYF TGTGCCAGCAGTCCCCTGCTACTAGCGGGAGTAGAGACCCAGTACTTC
TRBJ1-2 TRBD1 . TRBV5-1 CASGRTGTANYGYTF TGCGCCAGCGGGAGGACAGGGACGGCTAACTATGGCTACACCTTC
TRBJ2-5 . . TRBV11-2 CASTRPGTMEETQYF TGTGCCAGCACCCGACCCGGGACAATGGAAGAGACCCAGTACTTC
TRBJ1-1 . . TRBV4-1 CASSPYRDLNTEAFF TGCGCCAGCAGCCCATACAGGGATCTGAACACTGAAGCTTTCTTT
TRBJ1-3 TRBD1 . TRBV11-1 CASSPGQLSSGNTIYF TGTGCCAGCAGCCCGGGACAGCTCAGCTCTGGAAACACCATATATTTT
TRBJ2-3 . . TRBV7-2 CASSLGTPSTDTQYF TGTGCCAGCAGCTTGGGGACACCAAGCACAGATACGCAGTATTTT
TRBJ1-1 . . TRBV7-3 CASSYYINNEAFF TGTGCCAGCAGCTACTATATCAATAATGAAGCTTTCTTT
TRBJ2-5 TRBD1 few TRBV19 CASSIWTGTEQETQYF TGTGCCAGTAGTATATGGACGGGGACAGAACAAGAGACCCAGTACTTC
TRBJ1-2 TRBD1 few TRBV11-2 CASSFEHTGGEGYTF TGTGCCAGCAGCTTCGAACACACAGGGGGCGAGGGCTACACCTTC
TRBJ2-1 . . TRBV18 CASSPPLQAKAYNEQFF TGTGCCAGCTCACCACCTCTTCAGGCAAAAGCCTACAATGAGCAGTTCTTC
TRBJ2-7 . . TRBV5-4 CASSLAERGFLGEQYF TGTGCCAGCAGCTTGGCCGAAAGGGGCTTCCTCGGCGAGCAGTACTTC
TRBJ2-5 TRBD1 . TRBV29-1 CSVSPFDRGTETQYF TGCAGCGTTTCCCCCTTTGACAGGGGGACAGAGACCCAGTACTTC
TRBJ2-6 . . TRBV25-1 CASSPHSGANVLTF TGTGCCAGCAGTCCACACTCTGGGGCCAACGTCCTGACTTTC
TRBJ1-5 . . TRBV9 CASSVTDSNQPQHF TGTGCCAGCAGCGTAACAGATAGCAATCAGCCCCAGCATTTT
TRBJ2-7 TRBD1 . TRBV2 CASRNGQESYEQYF TGTGCCAGCAGAAATGGACAGGAGTCCTACGAGCAGTACTTC
TRBJ1-4 . . TRBV5-6 CASSKGHPSEKLFF TGTGCCAGCAGCAAGGGACATCCAAGTGAAAAACTGTTTTTT
TRBJ2-7 TRBD1 . TRBV18 CASSRSGTGAYEQYF TGTGCCAGCTCACGATCCGGGACAGGTGCCTACGAGCAGTACTTC
TRBJ2-2 . . TRBV4-3 CASSQVLSATGELFF TGCGCCAGCAGCCAAGTACTATCTGCCACCGGGGAGCTGTTTTTT
TRBJ2-2 . . TRBV18 CASSPRSVNTGELFF TGTGCCAGCTCACCTCGCAGCGTGAACACCGGGGAGCTGTTTTTT
TRBJ2-5 . . TRBV7-9 CASSPLGNPYQETQYF TGTGCCAGCAGCCCCCTCGGGAACCCGTACCAAGAGACCCAGTACTTC
TRBJ2-3 TRBD1 . TRBV2 CASSNRGTDTQYF TGTGCCAGCAGTAACAGGGGGACAGATACGCAGTATTTT
TRBJ2-1 TRBD2 . TRBV30 CAWSGLAGNEQFF TGTGCCTGGAGTGGACTAGCGGGAAATGAGCAGTTCTTC
TRBJ2-5 TRBD2 . TRBV29-1 CSQSSGSGQETQYF TGCAGTCAATCTAGCGGGAGTGGCCAAGAGACCCAGTACTTC
TRBJ2-7 TRBD1 . TRBV18 CASSPGTGPYEQYF TGTGCCAGCTCACCCGGGACAGGACCTTACGAGCAGTACTTC
TRBJ2-1 . . TRBV6-6 CASIKDFYDEQFF TGTGCCAGCATCAAAGACTTTTACGATGAGCAGTTCTTC
TRBJ1-5 TRBD1 once TRBV27 CASRLTGGDSQPQHF TGTGCCAGCAGACTGACAGGGGGCGATTCTCAGCCCCAGCATTTT
TRBJ1-4 . . TRBV28 CASSLYRDTEKLFF TGTGCCAGCAGTTTATACCGGGACACCGAAAAACTGTTTTTT
TRBJ2-1 TRBD2 . TRBV5-3 CARSLKAGGRDEQFF TGTGCCAGAAGCTTGAAAGCGGGAGGGAGAGATGAGCAGTTCTTC
TRBJ1-2 . . TRBV29-1 CSVDTYYGYTF TGCAGCGTCGATACATATTATGGCTACACCTTC
TRBJ1-1 . few TRBV5-5 CASSFQGMVTEAFF TGTGCCAGCAGCTTTCAGGGAATGGTGACTGAAGCTTTCTTT
TRBJ2-7 . . TRBV7-9 CASSSLVADEQYF TGTGCCAGCAGCTCCTTGGTGGCGGACGAGCAGTACTTC
TRBJ2-7 . . TRBV28 CASMRGSYEQYF TGTGCCAGCATGCGTGGTTCCTACGAGCAGTACTTC
TRBJ2-7 TRBD1 . TRBV7-6 CASSLAATGAYEQYF TGTGCCAGCAGCTTAGCGGCGACAGGGGCCTACGAGCAGTACTTC
TRBJ2-5 TRBD1 once TRBV5-1 CASSLEGAEETQYF TGCGCCAGCAGCTTGGAGGGGGCCGAGGAGACCCAGTACTTC
TRBJ1-1 . . TRBV19 CASSIGVGTEAFF TGTGCCAGTAGTATCGGGGTCGGGACTGAAGCTTTCTTT
TRBJ1-1 . . TRBV28 CASSLEFGGRNTEAFF TGTGCCAGCAGTTTAGAGTTCGGGGGTCGGAACACTGAAGCTTTCTTT
TRBJ2-3 TRBD2 . TRBV27 CASSWTSGASTDTQYF TGTGCCAGCAGTTGGACTAGCGGTGCTAGCACAGATACGCAGTATTTT
TRBJ1-1 TRBD1 . TRBV7-6 CASSRSQGAQDTEAFF TGTGCCAGCAGCCGAAGCCAGGGGGCCCAAGACACTGAAGCTTTCTTT
TRBJ2-5 . . TRBV14 CASSQGPRGETQYF TGTGCCAGCAGCCAAGGACCCCGGGGGGAGACCCAGTACTTC
TRBJ1-1 TRBD1 . TRBV5-1 CASSEGQGTRDAFF TGCGCCAGCAGCGAGGGACAGGGGACGCGGGATGCTTTCTTT
TRBJ2-3 . . TRBV6-6 CASRLTTSTDTQYF TGTGCCAGCAGACTAACGACTAGCACAGATACGCAGTATTTT
TRBJ1-4 . . TRBV29-1 CSVEAWSGNEKLFF TGCAGCGTTGAAGCTTGGTCGGGGAATGAAAAACTGTTTTTT
TRBJ2-5 . few TRBV6-4 CASSGLREGWYF TGTGCCAGCAGTGGGCTCCGGGAAGGCTGGTACTTC
TRBJ1-4 . . TRBV4-2 CASSPTTTNEKLFF TGTGCCAGCAGCCCTACTACAACTAATGAAAAACTGTTTTTT
TRBJ2-7 . . TRBV4-3 CASSQSTGVHYEQYF TGCGCCAGCAGCCAATCTACGGGAGTACACTACGAGCAGTACTTC